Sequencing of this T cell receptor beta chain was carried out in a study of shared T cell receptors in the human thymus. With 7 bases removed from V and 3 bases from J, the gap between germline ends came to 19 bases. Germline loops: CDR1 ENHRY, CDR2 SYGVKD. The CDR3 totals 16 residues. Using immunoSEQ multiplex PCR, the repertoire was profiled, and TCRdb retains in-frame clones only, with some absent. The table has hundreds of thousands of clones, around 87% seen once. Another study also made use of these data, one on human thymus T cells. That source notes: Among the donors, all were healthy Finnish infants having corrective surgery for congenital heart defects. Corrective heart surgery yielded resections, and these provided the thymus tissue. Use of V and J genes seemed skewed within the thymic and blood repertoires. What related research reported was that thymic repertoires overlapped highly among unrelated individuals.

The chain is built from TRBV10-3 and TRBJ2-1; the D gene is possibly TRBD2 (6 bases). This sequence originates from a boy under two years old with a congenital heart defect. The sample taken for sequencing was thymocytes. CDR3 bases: TGTGCCATCACCCCGGCGGGCGGGACCAGCTACAATGAGCAGTTCTTC. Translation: CAITPAGGTSYNEQFF.